This is a list of T cell receptor beta chains from one sample in a study of HIV-infected patients and healthy controls. MiXCR, run by TCRdb on the 5' RACE reads, gives a single entry per CDR3 protein. The sample lists under 20,000 distinct CDR3 sequences, roughly 8.9% seen once, with about 2.6% in the top ten. Input material: blood. Source of these receptors: an adult in good health. The CDR3 runs from the conserved cysteine through the conserved F or W. The order of the fields is V gene, clone size, D gene, J gene, CDR3 DNA, CDR3 protein. D genes are given only for firm matches. The size entry is marked missing in some rows and otherwise reads once, few, many or a size class.

v_gene: TRBV18
abundance: few
d_gene: NA
j_gene: TRBJ2-1
CDR3nt: TGTGCCAGCTCACCACGGGGGACCGCTAACAATGAGCAGTTCTTC
CDR3aa: CASSPRGTANNEQFF

v_gene: TRBV19
abundance: many
d_gene: NA
j_gene: TRBJ1-5
CDR3nt: TGTGCCAGTAGGAAATGGGGGAATCAGCCCCAGCATTTT
CDR3aa: CASRKWGNQPQHF

v_gene: TRBV28
abundance: many
d_gene: TRBD2
j_gene: TRBJ2-5
CDR3nt: TGTGCCAGCACCATTCTAGCGGACCAAGAGACCCAGTACTTC
CDR3aa: CASTILADQETQYF

v_gene: TRBV12-3/TRBV12-4
abundance: NA
d_gene: TRBD1
j_gene: TRBJ2-2
CDR3nt: TGTGCCAGCAGTTTATTAGGGACAGACACCGGGGAGCTGTTTTTT
CDR3aa: CASSLLGTDTGELFF

v_gene: TRBV6-5
abundance: few
d_gene: NA
j_gene: TRBJ1-1
CDR3nt: TGTGCCAGCAGTTATGTGGGGGGCCATAACACTGAAGCTTTCTTT
CDR3aa: CASSYVGGHNTEAFF

v_gene: TRBV6-4
abundance: few
d_gene: TRBD2
j_gene: TRBJ2-1
CDR3nt: TGTGCCAGCAGTCGGCTAGCGGGAGGTGGCAATGAGCAGTTCTTC
CDR3aa: CASSRLAGGGNEQFF

v_gene: TRBV29-1
abundance: few
d_gene: NA
j_gene: TRBJ2-5
CDR3nt: TGCAGCGTTGGAGACGGTCTCGGGACCCAGTACTTC
CDR3aa: CSVGDGLGTQYF

v_gene: TRBV6-4
abundance: medium-sized
d_gene: TRBD2
j_gene: TRBJ2-1
CDR3nt: TGTGCCAGCAGTGGGACTAGCGGGGCCTACAATGAGCAGTTCTTC
CDR3aa: CASSGTSGAYNEQFF

v_gene: TRBV3-1
abundance: medium-sized
d_gene: NA
j_gene: TRBJ2-3
CDR3nt: TGTGCCAGCAGACCCTCAAGCTCCCGCGATACGCAGTATTTT
CDR3aa: CASRPSSSRDTQYF

v_gene: TRBV30
abundance: NA
d_gene: TRBD1
j_gene: TRBJ2-5
CDR3nt: TGTGCCTGGAAGGGGGCGACAGAGACCCAGTACTTC
CDR3aa: CAWKGATETQYF

v_gene: TRBV6-5
abundance: many
d_gene: NA
j_gene: TRBJ1-6
CDR3nt: TGTGCCAGCAGGTATCCGGAAAATAATTCACCCCTCCACTTT
CDR3aa: CASRYPENNSPLHF

v_gene: TRBV20-1
abundance: once
d_gene: NA
j_gene: TRBJ2-1
CDR3nt: TGCAGTGCAAAAGCGTTCAGCTCCCACAATGAGCAGTTCTTC
CDR3aa: CSAKAFSSHNEQFF

v_gene: TRBV6-5
abundance: few
d_gene: NA
j_gene: TRBJ1-1
CDR3nt: TGTGCCAGCAGAGGACTGGCGAACACTGAAGCTTTCTTT
CDR3aa: CASRGLANTEAFF

v_gene: TRBV28
abundance: many
d_gene: TRBD1
j_gene: TRBJ1-1
CDR3nt: TGTGCCAGCAATCAATCGGACAGGGAAGCTTTCTTT
CDR3aa: CASNQSDREAFF

v_gene: TRBV7-8
abundance: NA
d_gene: NA
j_gene: TRBJ2-5
CDR3nt: TGTGCCAGCAGCGGACAAGAGACCCAGTACTTC
CDR3aa: CASSGQETQYF

v_gene: TRBV6-4
abundance: many
d_gene: TRBD2
j_gene: TRBJ2-2
CDR3nt: TGTGCCAGCAGTGACTCTAGCGGGGGCACCGGGGAGCTGTTTTTT
CDR3aa: CASSDSSGGTGELFF

v_gene: TRBV24-1
abundance: NA
d_gene: TRBD1
j_gene: TRBJ1-5
CDR3nt: TGTGCCACCAGGGCTCGGACAGGGGAGTCGAGCAATCAGCCCCAGCATTTT
CDR3aa: CATRARTGESSNQPQHF

v_gene: TRBV5-1
abundance: once
d_gene: NA
j_gene: TRBJ2-1
CDR3nt: TGCGCCAGCAGCTCCTTACGGGACCCGGGATACAATGAGCAGTTCTTC
CDR3aa: CASSSLRDPGYNEQFF

v_gene: TRBV12-3/TRBV12-4
abundance: many
d_gene: TRBD1
j_gene: TRBJ2-1
CDR3nt: TGTGCCAGCAGTCCCCCCGAAATCGACAGGGCGGATATCGGTTACAATGAGCAGTTCTTC
CDR3aa: CASSPPEIDRADIGYNEQFF

v_gene: TRBV20-1
abundance: many
d_gene: NA
j_gene: TRBJ2-5
CDR3nt: TGCAGTGCTAAGAGGATAGGCGGGCGTCAAGAGACCCAGTACTTC
CDR3aa: CSAKRIGGRQETQYF

v_gene: TRBV5-1
abundance: many
d_gene: NA
j_gene: TRBJ2-3
CDR3nt: TGCGCCAGCGGGGCACAGGCTGGCGTTGATACGCAGTATTTT
CDR3aa: CASGAQAGVDTQYF

v_gene: TRBV11-2
abundance: many
d_gene: NA
j_gene: TRBJ2-3
CDR3nt: TGTGCCAGCAGCTTATCCACAGATACGCAGTATTTT
CDR3aa: CASSLSTDTQYF

v_gene: TRBV7-3
abundance: NA
d_gene: NA
j_gene: TRBJ2-5
CDR3nt: TGTGCCAGCAGCTTAACTCGATTAGAGACCCAGTACTTC
CDR3aa: CASSLTRLETQYF

v_gene: TRBV7-2
abundance: few
d_gene: NA
j_gene: TRBJ2-3
CDR3nt: TGTGCCAGCAGCTTAGTAGGGGGAGGGCCATCTGATACGCAGTATTTT
CDR3aa: CASSLVGGGPSDTQYF

v_gene: TRBV29-1
abundance: NA
d_gene: NA
j_gene: TRBJ2-1
CDR3nt: TGCAGCGTTGAAGATCCCAGGGACGAGCAGTTCTTC
CDR3aa: CSVEDPRDEQFF

v_gene: TRBV18
abundance: many
d_gene: NA
j_gene: TRBJ2-5
CDR3nt: TGTGCCAGCTCTCCGGATTGGACCCAGTACTTC
CDR3aa: CASSPDWTQYF

v_gene: TRBV6-2/TRBV6-3
abundance: many
d_gene: NA
j_gene: TRBJ2-1
CDR3nt: TGTGCCAGCAGTTACGTTGGCGGTGAGCAGTTCTTC
CDR3aa: CASSYVGGEQFF

v_gene: TRBV27
abundance: NA
d_gene: NA
j_gene: TRBJ2-3
CDR3nt: TGTGCCAGCACCCTCCAACTAGGGGGCACAGATACGCAGTATTTT
CDR3aa: CASTLQLGGTDTQYF

v_gene: TRBV4-1
abundance: many
d_gene: TRBD1
j_gene: TRBJ1-6
CDR3nt: TGCGCCAGCAGCCAAGTGCCGATAGGACAGGGGGTCTATAATTCACCCCTCCACTTT
CDR3aa: CASSQVPIGQGVYNSPLHF

v_gene: TRBV7-2
abundance: NA
d_gene: NA
j_gene: TRBJ2-7
CDR3nt: TGTGCCAGCAGCTTAGGTGGTATTTCCTACGAGCAGTACTTC
CDR3aa: CASSLGGISYEQYF

v_gene: TRBV4-3
abundance: medium-sized
d_gene: NA
j_gene: TRBJ2-6
CDR3nt: TGCGCCAGCAGCCAAGATCCACGTACTGGGGCCAACGTCCTGACTTTC
CDR3aa: CASSQDPRTGANVLTF

v_gene: TRBV7-9
abundance: many
d_gene: TRBD2
j_gene: TRBJ2-2
CDR3nt: TGTGCCAGCAGCCGGACTAGCGGGGGTCACACCGGGGAGCTGTTTTTT
CDR3aa: CASSRTSGGHTGELFF

v_gene: TRBV5-1
abundance: many
d_gene: NA
j_gene: TRBJ2-3
CDR3nt: TGCGCCAGCAGCTTGTCAGGTAGCCAGGGACGAACAGATACGCAGTATTTT
CDR3aa: CASSLSGSQGRTDTQYF

v_gene: TRBV28
abundance: many
d_gene: TRBD1
j_gene: TRBJ1-1
CDR3nt: TGTGCCACCAGGGCGCCCCGTGTCGGAGGGGGCCCTGAAGCTTTCTTT
CDR3aa: CATRAPRVGGGPEAFF

v_gene: TRBV2
abundance: few
d_gene: NA
j_gene: TRBJ1-4
CDR3nt: TGTGCCAGCACAAGTGTAGGGGGAGAGTATGAAAAACTGTTTTTT
CDR3aa: CASTSVGGEYEKLFF

v_gene: TRBV6-6
abundance: many
d_gene: NA
j_gene: TRBJ1-3
CDR3nt: TGTGCCAGCATACCCCCCGGGGGTCAGAACACCATATATTTT
CDR3aa: CASIPPGGQNTIYF

v_gene: TRBV3-1
abundance: few
d_gene: NA
j_gene: TRBJ1-5
CDR3nt: TGTGCCAGCAGCCCCCGACTCCTGTATAGCAATCAGCCCCAGCATTTT
CDR3aa: CASSPRLLYSNQPQHF

v_gene: TRBV12-3/TRBV12-4
abundance: NA
d_gene: NA
j_gene: TRBJ2-2
CDR3nt: TGTGCCAGCAGTTTAAGTGAAAACACCGGGGAGCTGTTTTTT
CDR3aa: CASSLSENTGELFF

v_gene: TRBV20-1
abundance: NA
d_gene: NA
j_gene: TRBJ1-5
CDR3nt: TGCAGTGCTAGGGGCAGGACGGAGTATAGCAATCAGCCCCAGCATTTT
CDR3aa: CSARGRTEYSNQPQHF

v_gene: TRBV9
abundance: medium-sized
d_gene: TRBD1
j_gene: TRBJ1-2
CDR3nt: TGTGCCAGCAGCGTTGCAGGGGGAGGTCATGGCTACACCTTC
CDR3aa: CASSVAGGGHGYTF

v_gene: TRBV11-1
abundance: medium-sized
d_gene: NA
j_gene: TRBJ2-3
CDR3nt: TGTGCCAGCAGCTCGCCCAGGGCCCCAGATACGCAGTATTTT
CDR3aa: CASSSPRAPDTQYF

v_gene: TRBV12-3/TRBV12-4
abundance: many
d_gene: NA
j_gene: TRBJ1-5
CDR3nt: TGTGCCAGCAGTCCCCCGACCTATAGCAATCAGCCCCAGCATTTT
CDR3aa: CASSPPTYSNQPQHF

v_gene: TRBV3-1
abundance: many
d_gene: NA
j_gene: TRBJ1-3
CDR3nt: TGTGCCAGCAGCCAAGTCCATACAGGGTCTGGAAACACCATATATTTT
CDR3aa: CASSQVHTGSGNTIYF

v_gene: TRBV29-1
abundance: many
d_gene: NA
j_gene: TRBJ2-1
CDR3nt: TGCAGCGGGGGCGGAGAGGGAGGTGAGCAGTTCTTC
CDR3aa: CSGGGEGGEQFF